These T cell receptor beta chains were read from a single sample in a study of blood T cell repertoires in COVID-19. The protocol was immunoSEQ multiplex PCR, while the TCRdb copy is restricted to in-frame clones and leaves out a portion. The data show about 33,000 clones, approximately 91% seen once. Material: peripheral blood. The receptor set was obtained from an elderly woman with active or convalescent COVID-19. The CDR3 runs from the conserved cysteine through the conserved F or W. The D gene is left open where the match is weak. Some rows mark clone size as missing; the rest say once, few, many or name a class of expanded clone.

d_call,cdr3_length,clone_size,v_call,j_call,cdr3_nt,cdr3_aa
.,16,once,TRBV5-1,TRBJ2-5,TGCGCCAGCAGCTTGGCCGATCGGGGGAACCCGGAGACCCAGTACTTC,CASSLADRGNPETQYF
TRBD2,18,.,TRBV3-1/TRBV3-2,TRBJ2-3,TGTGCCAGCAGCCAGACTAGCGGGGGGCTGGTGGGCACAGATACGCAGTATTTT,CASSQTSGGLVGTDTQYF
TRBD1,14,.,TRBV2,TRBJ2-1,TGTGCCAGCATTCAGGACAGGGGGTTCAATGAGCAGTTCTTC,CASIQDRGFNEQFF
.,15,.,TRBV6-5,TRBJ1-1,TGTGCCAGCAGTTTACAGGGCCTGCAAAACACTGAAGCTTTCTTT,CASSLQGLQNTEAFF
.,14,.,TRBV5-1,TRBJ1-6,TGCGCCAGCAGGGCGGATGATAGTGGTTCACCCCTCCACTTT,CASRADDSGSPLHF
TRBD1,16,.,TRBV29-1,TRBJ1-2,TGCAGCCCAAACACCGGGACAGGGGGCGGCGGCTATGGCTACACCTTC,CSPNTGTGGGGYGYTF
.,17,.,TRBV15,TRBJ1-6,TGTGCCACACGTGCTCTTGGGGGGAAGTCCTATAATTCACCCCTCCACTTT,CATRALGGKSYNSPLHF
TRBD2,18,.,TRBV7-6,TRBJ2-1,TGTGCCAGCAGCTTATCTAGCGGGGGGGCAAGCTCCTACAATGAGCAGTTCTTC,CASSLSSGGASSYNEQFF
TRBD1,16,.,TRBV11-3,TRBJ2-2,TGTGCCAGCAGCTCATCCCGACAGGGGTCTAACGGGGAGCTGTTTTTT,CASSSSRQGSNGELFF
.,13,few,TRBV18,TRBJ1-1,TGTGCCAGCTCACCCCAGGGCAACACTGAAGCTTTCTTT,CASSPQGNTEAFF
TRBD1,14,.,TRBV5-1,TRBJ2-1,TGCGCCAGCAGCTTGGGACAGGGTTACAATGAGCAGTTCTTC,CASSLGQGYNEQFF
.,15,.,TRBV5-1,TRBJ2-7,TGCGCCAGCAGCTTGGTAGAGGCTACAAATTACGAGCAGTACTTC,CASSLVEATNYEQYF
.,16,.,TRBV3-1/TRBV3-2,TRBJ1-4,TGTGCCAGCAGCCAAGTATACTACAGGGTACCCGAAAAACTGTTTTTT,CASSQVYYRVPEKLFF
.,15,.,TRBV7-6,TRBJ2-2,TGTGCCAGCAGCTTACAGATAACGAACACCGGGGAGCTGTTTTTT,CASSLQITNTGELFF
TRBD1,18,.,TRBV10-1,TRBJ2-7,TGCGCCAGCAGTGAGTTTGTCGGGACAGGGGGGGACTCCTACGAGCAGTACTTC,CASSEFVGTGGDSYEQYF
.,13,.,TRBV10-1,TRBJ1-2,TGCGCCAGCAGTGGCAACAGTAACTATGGCTACACCTTC,CASSGNSNYGYTF
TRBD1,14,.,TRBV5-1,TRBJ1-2,TGCGCCAGCAGGCGGACAGGGACTAACTATGGCTACACCTTC,CASRRTGTNYGYTF
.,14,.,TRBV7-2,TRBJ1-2,TGTGCCAGCAGCTTAGTTCCATCCAACTATGGCTACACCTTC,CASSLVPSNYGYTF
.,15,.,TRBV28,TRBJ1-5,TGTGCCAGCAGTTTAGGGCAGGGGTATCGTCAGCCCCAGCATTTT,CASSLGQGYRQPQHF
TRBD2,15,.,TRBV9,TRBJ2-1,TGTGCCAGCAGCCGGACTAGCGGGGGGGCGAATGAGCAGTTCTTC,CASSRTSGGANEQFF
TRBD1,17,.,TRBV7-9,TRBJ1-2,TGTGCCAGCAGCTTTGTTTTTAGGGGGCGATTTAACTATGGCTACACCTTC,CASSFVFRGRFNYGYTF
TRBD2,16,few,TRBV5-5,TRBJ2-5,TGTGCCAGCAGCTTGGGACTAGCGGTGATCCAAGAGACCCAGTACTTC,CASSLGLAVIQETQYF
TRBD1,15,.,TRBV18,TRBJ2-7,TGTGCCAGCTCACCAGGGACAGGGACCCCCTACGAGCAGTACTTC,CASSPGTGTPYEQYF
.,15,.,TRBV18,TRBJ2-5,TGTGCCAGCTCACCAGTTTCCGCCGGGCAAGAGACCCAGTACTTC,CASSPVSAGQETQYF
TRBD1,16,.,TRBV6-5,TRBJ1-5,TGTGCCAGCAGTTCCCTTTTAGGGGGCGCTTGGCAGCCCCAGCATTTT,CASSSLLGGAWQPQHF
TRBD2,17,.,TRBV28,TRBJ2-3,TGTGCCAGCAGTTCCCCCCGACTAGCGGGGTACACAGATACGCAGTATTTT,CASSSPRLAGYTDTQYF
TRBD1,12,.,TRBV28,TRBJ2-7,TGTGCCAGCAACTCTCAGGGGGAGGAGCAGTACTTC,CASNSQGEEQYF
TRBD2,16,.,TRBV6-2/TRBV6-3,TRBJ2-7,TGTGCCAGCAGTACCCCTGGACTAGCGAAGGACTACGAGCAGTACTTC,CASSTPGLAKDYEQYF
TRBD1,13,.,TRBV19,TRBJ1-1,TGTGCCAGTAGCTACAGGGGTGGCACTGAAGCTTTCTTT,CASSYRGGTEAFF
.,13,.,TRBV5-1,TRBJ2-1,TGCGCCAGCAGCTTGGACAGGGTGGGTGAGCAGTTCTTC,CASSLDRVGEQFF
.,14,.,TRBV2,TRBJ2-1,TGTGCCAGCAATGGGGGACTGAGTACAAATGAGCAGTTCTTC,CASNGGLSTNEQFF
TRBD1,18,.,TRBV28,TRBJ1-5,TGTGCCAGCAGTACCCTGGACAGGGGAGTCCCTAGCAATCAGCCCCAGCATTTT,CASSTLDRGVPSNQPQHF
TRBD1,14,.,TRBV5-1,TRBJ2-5,TGCGCCAGCAGCAAGGGACAGCCCCAAGAGACCCAGTACTTC,CASSKGQPQETQYF
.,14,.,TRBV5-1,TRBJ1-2,TGCGCCAGCAGCACAGGACAGATAAACTATGGCTACACCTTC,CASSTGQINYGYTF
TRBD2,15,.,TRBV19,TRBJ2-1,TGTGCCAGTAGGACGGGACTAGCGGGGTTCGATGAGCAGTTCTTC,CASRTGLAGFDEQFF
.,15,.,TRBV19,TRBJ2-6,TGTGCCAGTACCCCGATCAGGTCTGGGGCCAACGTCCTGACTTTC,CASTPIRSGANVLTF
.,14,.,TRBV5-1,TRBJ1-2,TGCGCCAGCAGCGGGGGGACGGCGGTTTATGGCTACACCTTC,CASSGGTAVYGYTF
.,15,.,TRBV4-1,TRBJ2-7,TGCGCCAGCAGCCAAGGAGACAGCCCTTCCTACGAGCAGTACTTC,CASSQGDSPSYEQYF
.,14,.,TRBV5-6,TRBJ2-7,TGTGCCAGCAGCTTGAGGGGCTTCGTCTACGAGCAGTACTTC,CASSLRGFVYEQYF
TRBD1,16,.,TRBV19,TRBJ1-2,TGTGCCAGTAGTATATACGGCATCTCGGACAGGGGTAGCTACACCTTC,CASSIYGISDRGSYTF
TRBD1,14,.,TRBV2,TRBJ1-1,TGTGCCAGCAGTGGTGGACAGGGAGGCACTGAAGCTTTCTTT,CASSGGQGGTEAFF
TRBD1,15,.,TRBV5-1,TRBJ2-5,TGCGCCAGCAGCTTGGACCAGGGGGCGAAAGAGACCCAGTACTTC,CASSLDQGAKETQYF
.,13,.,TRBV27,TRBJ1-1,TGTGCCAGCAGTTTTAGGAGGAACACTGAAGCTTTCTTT,CASSFRRNTEAFF
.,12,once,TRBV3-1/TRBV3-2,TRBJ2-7,TGTGCCAGCAGCCGAGACAGCTACGAGCAGTACTTC,CASSRDSYEQYF
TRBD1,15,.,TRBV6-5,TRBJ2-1,TGTGCCAGCAAAACAACAGGGGGCCCTTACAATGAGCAGTTCTTC,CASKTTGGPYNEQFF
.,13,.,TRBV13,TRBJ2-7,TGTGCCAGCAGCTACCTGGGGGGCTACGAGCAGTACTTC,CASSYLGGYEQYF
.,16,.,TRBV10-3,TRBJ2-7,TGTGCCATCAGTGAGTCGACGGAGGGGGCGGACTACGAGCAGTACTTC,CAISESTEGADYEQYF
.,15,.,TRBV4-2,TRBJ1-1,TGTGCCAGCAGCCAAGTAGGGGTAGTGAACACTGAAGCTTTCTTT,CASSQVGVVNTEAFF
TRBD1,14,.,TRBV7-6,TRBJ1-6,TGTGCCAGCAGCGGCGGGACAGGCGCCTCACCCCTCCACTTT,CASSGGTGASPLHF
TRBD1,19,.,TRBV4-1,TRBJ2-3,TGCGCCAGCAGCCAAGAGCCAGGGGGCGCTTCGGCAAACACAGATACGCAGTATTTT,CASSQEPGGASANTDTQYF
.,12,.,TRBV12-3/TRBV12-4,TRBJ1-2,TGTGCCAGCAGTTTTGAGACATATGGCTACACCTTC,CASSFETYGYTF
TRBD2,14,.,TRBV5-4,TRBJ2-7,TGTGCCAGCAGCGTGCCCGGGGGGGTCTACGAGCAGTACTTC,CASSVPGGVYEQYF
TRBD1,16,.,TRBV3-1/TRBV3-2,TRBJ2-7,TGTGCCAGCAGCCAAGGCGGGGGACAGGGGGCATACGAGCAGTACTTC,CASSQGGGQGAYEQYF
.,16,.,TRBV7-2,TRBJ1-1,TGTGCCAGACCGTACGAAATAGAGGTCTGGGGGGCTGAAGCTTTCTTT,CARPYEIEVWGAEAFF
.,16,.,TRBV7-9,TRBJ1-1,TGTGCCAGCAGCTTAGGTTGGGGTGGCGGGGACACTGAAGCTTTCTTT,CASSLGWGGGDTEAFF
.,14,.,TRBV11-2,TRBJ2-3,TGTGCCAGCAGCTTAGAGGGGGCACAAGATACGCAGTATTTT,CASSLEGAQDTQYF
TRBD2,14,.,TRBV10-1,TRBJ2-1,TGCGCCAGCAGCCGTCGGGGGGGCGTCGGTGAGCAGTTCTTC,CASSRRGGVGEQFF
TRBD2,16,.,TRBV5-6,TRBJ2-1,TGTGCCAGCAGCTTAGCGGGGGCGAGCTCCTACAATGAGCAGTTCTTC,CASSLAGASSYNEQFF
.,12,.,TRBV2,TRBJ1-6,TGTGCCAGCAGGCGCCATAATTCACCCCTCCACTTT,CASRRHNSPLHF
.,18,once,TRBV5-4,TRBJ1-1,TGTGCCAGCAGCTTGGACCCGACAGGATTCCATGGGAACACTGAAGCTTTCTTT,CASSLDPTGFHGNTEAFF